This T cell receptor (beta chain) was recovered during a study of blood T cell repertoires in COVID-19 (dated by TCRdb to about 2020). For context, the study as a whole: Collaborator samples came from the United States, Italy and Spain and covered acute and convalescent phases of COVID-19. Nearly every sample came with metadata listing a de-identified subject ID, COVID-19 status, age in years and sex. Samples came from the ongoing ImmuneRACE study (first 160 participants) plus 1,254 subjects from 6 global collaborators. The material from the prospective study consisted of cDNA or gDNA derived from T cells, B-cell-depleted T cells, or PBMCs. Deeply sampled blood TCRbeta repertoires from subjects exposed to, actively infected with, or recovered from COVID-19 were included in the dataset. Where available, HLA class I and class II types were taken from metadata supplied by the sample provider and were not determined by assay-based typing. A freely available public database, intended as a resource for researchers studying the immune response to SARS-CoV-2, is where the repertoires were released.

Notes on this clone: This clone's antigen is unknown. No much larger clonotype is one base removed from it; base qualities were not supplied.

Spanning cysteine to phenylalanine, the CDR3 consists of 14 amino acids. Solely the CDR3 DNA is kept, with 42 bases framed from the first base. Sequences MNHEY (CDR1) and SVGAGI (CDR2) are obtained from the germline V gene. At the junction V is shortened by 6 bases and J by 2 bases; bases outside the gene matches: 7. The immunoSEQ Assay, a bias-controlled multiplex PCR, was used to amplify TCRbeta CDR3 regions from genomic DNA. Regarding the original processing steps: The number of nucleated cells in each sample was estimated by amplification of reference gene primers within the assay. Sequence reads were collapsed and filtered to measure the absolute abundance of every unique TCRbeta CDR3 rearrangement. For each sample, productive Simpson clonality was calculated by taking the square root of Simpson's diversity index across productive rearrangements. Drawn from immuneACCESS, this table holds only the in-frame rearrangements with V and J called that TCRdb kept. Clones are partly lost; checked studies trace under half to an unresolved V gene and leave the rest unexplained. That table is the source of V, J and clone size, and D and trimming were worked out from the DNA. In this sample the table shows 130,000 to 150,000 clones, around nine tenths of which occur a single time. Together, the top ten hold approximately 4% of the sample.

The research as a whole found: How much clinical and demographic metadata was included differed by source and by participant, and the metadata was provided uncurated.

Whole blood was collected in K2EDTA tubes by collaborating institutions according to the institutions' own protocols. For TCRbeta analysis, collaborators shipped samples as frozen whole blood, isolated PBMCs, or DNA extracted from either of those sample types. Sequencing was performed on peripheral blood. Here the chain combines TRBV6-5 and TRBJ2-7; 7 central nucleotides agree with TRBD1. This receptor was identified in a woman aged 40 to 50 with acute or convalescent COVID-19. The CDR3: CASRVHRGTYEQYF. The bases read TGTGCCAGCAGGGTGCACAGGGGTACCTACGAGCAGTACTTC.